One sample yielded the 26 T cell receptor beta chains listed below, sequenced in a study of blood T cell repertoires in COVID-19. The protocol was immunoSEQ multiplex PCR, while the TCRdb copy is restricted to in-frame clones and leaves out a portion. The repertoire holds 210,000 or so clones, with roughly 87% as singletons. The specimen was peripheral blood. The source is a man aged 35 to 55 with active or convalescent COVID-19.

The chain combines TRBV4-1 with TRBJ1-2, with a tentative D call TRBD1 (5 bases). The V gene lost 1 base and the J gene lost 6 bases, with 18 bases spanning the gap. The germline gives CDR1 MGHRA, CDR2 YSYEKL. This CDR3 spans 16 amino acids. The CDR3 DNA reads as TGCGCCAGCAGCCAAGGGTGGGGAGGGGAATCGGATGGCTACACCTTC. Its protein is CASSQGWGGESDGYTF.

This chain joins TRBV5-1 and TRBJ2-7, with 10 positions matching TRBD1. This CDR3 has 14 amino acids. Unmatched junction bases numbered 8, after V lost 4 bases and J lost 7 bases. Germline V gene lookup returns CDR1 SGHRS and CDR2 YFSETQ. In DNA form, the CDR3 reads TGCGCCAGCAGCCTCTACGGGACAGGGGAGGAGCAGTACTTC. It yields the protein CASSLYGTGEEQYF.

This clone has more than one count but fewer than ten. V is TRBV19 and J is TRBJ1-3; D is unclear. The CDR3 runs to 14 residues. Germline CDR1 and CDR2: LNHDA and SQIVND (reference sequence). V lost 11 bases to trimming and J lost 2 bases, with 16 bases between them. The CDR3 is CASKTSSAGNTIYF. The CDR3, as DNA: TGTGCCTCGAAGACAAGCTCGGCTGGAAACACCATATATTTT.

The genes are TRBV28 and TRBJ2-7; tentative D call: TRBD2 (7 bases). This CDR3 region has 14 residues. The V gene's germline CDR1 is MDHEN and CDR2 SYDVKM. The V end was cut by 5 bases, the J end by 7 bases, with 18 bases between. The chain's CDR3 is CASSRVRGPGEQYF. The CDR3 region has the DNA TGTGCCAGCAGTCGGGTGCGGGGGCCGGGGGAGCAGTACTTC.

A few counts support this clone. CDR3 DNA: TGTGCCAGCAGTTTTTGGGGACAGGGCCCTCAGCCCCAGCATTTT. Translation gives CASSFWGQGPQPQHF. The chain couples TRBV28 to TRBJ1-5; 9 bases are shared with TRBD1. The CDR3 is 15 residues long. The V and J ends lost 3 bases and 6 bases, in that order; junction bases with no gene match: 6. Germline V gene sequence: CDR1 MDHEN, CDR2 SYDVKM.

The chain uses TRBV11-2 and TRBJ1-1, with no clear D. With 4 bases removed from V and 0 bases from J, the gap between germline ends came to 6 bases. CDR1 and CDR2 (germline): SGHAT, FQNNGV. The length of the CDR3 is 13 residues. The CDR3 reads CASSSVLNTEAFF. The CDR3 DNA is TGTGCCAGCAGCTCTGTCCTGAACACTGAAGCTTTCTTT.

This chain uses TRBV27 with TRBJ2-7, with a weak D call TRBD1 (5 bases). V was cut by 5 bases and J by 2 bases, with 13 bases left in between. The CDR3 runs 14 residues. CDR1 and CDR2 (germline): MNHEY, SMNVEV (reference sequence). Written as DNA, the CDR3 is TGTGCCAGCAGTATCCAAACAGGACCCTACGAGCAGTACTTC. Protein: CASSIQTGPYEQYF.

The chain uses TRBV5-4 and TRBJ2-2; D may be TRBD2 (6 bases). Germline V CDR1 and CDR2: SGHNT, YYREEE (reference sequence). This CDR3 contains 15 residues. V lost 7 bases and J lost 5, with 18 bases in between. The CDR3: CASGSTGLLTGELFF. DNA for the CDR3: TGTGCCAGCGGGAGTACGGGACTCTTGACCGGGGAGCTGTTTTTT. Drawing the rest from reference TRBV5-4 and TRBJ2-2, the complete variable domain is ETGVTQSPTHLIKTRGQQVTLRCSSQSGHNTVSWYQQALGQGPQFIFQYYREEENGRGNFPPRFSGLQFPNYSSELNVNALELDDSALYLCASGSTGLLTGELFFGEGSRLTVL.

The chain uses TRBV2 and TRBJ2-3; 9 positions agree with TRBD2. The CDR3 loop spans 14 amino acids. Germline lookup yields CDR1 SNHLY and CDR2 FYNNEI. V shed 7 bases and J 0 bases; nucleotides not matched to a gene: 2. CDR3 sequence: CASMGLASTDTQYF. The CDR3 DNA reads as TGTGCCAGCATGGGACTAGCCAGCACAGATACGCAGTATTTT.

J is TRBJ2-7 and V is TRBV4-2; 8 bases are shared with TRBD1. The CDR3 runs 15 residues. Germline CDR1 is LGHNA and CDR2 is YNFKEQ. Germline trimming cut 3 bases from V and 6 bases from J; bases unmatched to any gene: 10. The CDR3 spells CASSHQGAGSGEQYF. CDR3 nucleotide sequence: TGTGCCAGCAGCCACCAGGGGGCCGGTTCCGGCGAGCAGTACTTC.

The gene calls are TRBV19 and TRBJ2-1, with 10 bases lining up with TRBD2. The junction had 7 bases not matched to a gene; V was cut back by 6 bases and J by 2 bases. Per germline, CDR1 LNHDA and CDR2 SQIVND (reference sequence). The CDR3 totals 16 residues. This CDR3 reads CASRSVSGGTYNEQFF. CDR3 DNA: TGTGCCAGTAGGTCGGTTAGCGGGGGGACCTACAATGAGCAGTTCTTC.

This clone occurred once. The chain uses TRBV30 and TRBJ2-7; 9 bases agree with TRBD2. This CDR3 has 13 residues. The germline V gene has CDR1 GTSNPN and CDR2 SVGIG (reference sequence). Trimming at V came to 1 base and at J to 7 bases, leaving 5 bases not matched to a gene. The CDR3: CAWSGSGGGEQYF. The CDR3 DNA follows: TGTGCCTGGAGTGGTAGCGGGGGAGGAGAGCAGTACTTC. Full variable domain (missing parts from reference TRBV30 and TRBJ2-7): SQTIHQWPATLVQPVGSPLSLECTVEGTSNPNLYWYRQAAGRGLQLLFYSVGIGQISSEVPQNLSASRPQDRQFILSSKKLLLSDSGFYLCAWSGSGGGEQYFGPGTRLTVT.

The rearrangement uses TRBV12-3 or TRBV12-4 and TRBJ2-7, with D perhaps matching TRBD2 (5 bases). The CDR3 has 13 residues. Trimming took 7 bases from V and 0 from J, leaving 10 bases between them. The CDR3 here is CASTREGSYEQYF. The CDR3 bases are TGTGCCAGCACCCGTGAGGGCTCCTACGAGCAGTACTTC.

The chain employs TRBV18 and TRBJ1-5; D may be TRBD1 (6 bases). The CDR3 consists of 13 residues. Germline CDR1 and CDR2: KGHSH and LQKENI. The V gene lost 2 bases and the J gene lost 5 bases, with 7 bases spanning the gap. The CDR3: CASSPSGDQPQHF. As DNA, the CDR3 is TGTGCCAGCTCACCATCAGGGGATCAGCCCCAGCATTTT.

This chain joins TRBV6-5 and TRBJ1-1; weak D call: TRBD1 (6 bases). Germline CDR1 MNHEY, CDR2 SVGAGI. The V gene lost 0 bases and the J gene lost 8 bases, with 13 bases spanning the gap. The length of the CDR3 is 14 residues. This CDR3 is CASSYSMGTGEAFF. The CDR3 nucleotides read TGTGCCAGCAGTTACTCTATGGGCACAGGGGAAGCTTTCTTT.

The rearrangement joins TRBV21-1 to TRBJ2-5; the table's D call of TRBD2 was not tested on the DNA. TRBV21-1 is deemed a pseudogene. The CDR3 is 13 residues long. CDR3 residues: CASSGGSSETQYF. CDR3 bases: TGTGCCAGCAGCGGGGGGTCATCCGAGACCCAGTACTTC.

The V call is TRBV5-1, the J call TRBJ2-2; D uncertain. CDR1 is SGHRS and CDR2 is YFSETQ in the germline V gene. The CDR3 contains 13 residues. V was cut by 2 bases and J by 5 bases, with 7 bases left in between. In DNA, the CDR3 is TGCGCCAGCAGCTTCGGTTCAACCGGGGAGCTGTTTTTT. The encoded protein is CASSFGSTGELFF.

CDR3 sequence reads: CASSVNVAGGNTEAFF. CDR3 nucleotide sequence: TGTGCCAGCAGCGTAAATGTGGCAGGGGGGAACACTGAAGCTTTCTTT. The chain has TRBV9 and TRBJ1-1; 7 bases are shared with TRBD1. CDR3 length equals 16 residues. The V gene's germline CDR1 is SGDLS and CDR2 YYNGEE. The V segment lost 1 base and the J segment 1 base; nucleotides outside the gene matches: 7.

This sequence joins TRBV3-1 (or the pseudogene TRBV3-2) and TRBJ1-1, with D uncertain. Deletions cut 4 bases from V and 0 bases from J, with 6 bases between. The CDR3 covers 13 residues. Germline-derived CDR1 and CDR2 are LGHDT and YNNKEL (reference sequence). The CDR3 sequence is CASSRQMNTEAFF. CDR3 sequence (DNA): TGTGCCAGCAGCCGGCAGATGAACACTGAAGCTTTCTTT.

J is TRBJ2-3 and V is TRBV5-4; 7 bases map to TRBD2. Unmatched junction bases numbered 4, after V lost 1 base and J lost 2 bases. Germline-derived CDR1 and CDR2 are SGHNT and YYREEE (reference sequence). The CDR3 has 15 residues. The CDR3 region has the DNA TGTGCCAGCAGCTTGTACGGGGGGTTCACAGATACGCAGTATTTT. Translation gives CASSLYGGFTDTQYF.

This clone came up once. The chain is built from TRBV9 and TRBJ1-2; D perhaps matches TRBD1 (5 bases). Trimming took 4 bases from V and 1 from J, leaving 11 bases between them. The CDR3 loop spans 14 amino acids. Germline V lookup: CDR1 SGDLS, CDR2 YYNGEE. The CDR3 is CASSSLDSNYGYTF. As DNA, the CDR3 is TGTGCCAGCAGCTCTCTTGACAGTAACTATGGCTACACCTTC.

J is TRBJ1-6 and V is TRBV12-3 or TRBV12-4; D uncertain. Trimming cost V 10 bases and J 4 bases, with 11 bases left between them. CDR3 length: 13 amino acids. CDR3 region: CATMGGYNSPLHF. CDR3 bases: TGTGCCACTATGGGAGGGTATAATTCACCCCTCCACTTT.

This sequence joins TRBV7-2 and TRBJ2-6; D call uncertain. The length of the CDR3 is 15 residues. V was shortened by 3 bases and J by 0 bases, with 6 bases between the two germline ends. Germline lookup yields CDR1 SGHTA and CDR2 FQGNSA. As DNA, the CDR3 is TGTGCCAGCAGCTTTAGGAGCTCTGGGGCCAACGTCCTGACTTTC. This sequence encodes CASSFRSSGANVLTF. Using reference TRBV7-2 and TRBJ2-6 for the parts outside the CDR3, the full variable domain is GAGVSQSPSNKVTEKGKDVELRCDPISGHTALYWYRQSLGQGLEFLIYFQGNSAPDKSGLPSDRFSAERTGGSVSTLTIQRTQQEDSAVYLCASSFRSSGANVLTFGAGSRLTVL.

The chain links TRBV6-5 to TRBJ2-7; 9 bases line up with TRBD1. This CDR3 comprises 15 residues. V trimming: 4 bases; J trimming: 3 bases; junction bases outside the gene matches: 7. CDR1 and CDR2 (germline): MNHEY, SVGAGI. DNA of the CDR3: TGTGCCAGCAGTTTCTCGGGACAGGGAATCTACGAGCAGTACTTC. It yields the protein CASSFSGQGIYEQYF.

V and J are TRBV5-1 and TRBJ2-7, with 8 bases aligning to TRBD2. The CDR3 is made up of 17 amino acids. CDR1 is SGHRS, CDR2 YFSETQ, per germline. The trim removed 3 bases at V and 0 bases at J, leaving 11 bases unmatched. CDR3 in amino acids: CASSSGGGSGSSYEQYF. Written as DNA, the CDR3 is TGCGCCAGCAGCTCCGGGGGGGGGAGTGGTAGCTCCTACGAGCAGTACTTC.

The chain joins TRBV5-1 to TRBJ2-3, with 9 bases fitting TRBD2. This CDR3 has 18 amino acids. The V gene's germline CDR1 is SGHRS and CDR2 YFSETQ. J gave up 2 bases and V 1 base, and 11 bases lay outside the gene matches. The CDR3: CASSLWGASGAPTDTQYF. The CDR3 DNA sequence: TGCGCCAGCAGCTTGTGGGGTGCTAGCGGGGCACCCACAGATACGCAGTATTTT.